This T cell receptor (beta chain) was observed in a study of blood T cells in healthy people across ages (dated by TCRdb to the mid-2010s). Regarding the study in general: Template switching captured roughly one uniquely barcoded TCR beta cDNA molecule per two T cells in model experiments. Using deep sequencing normalized with unique cDNA molecular identifiers, the study measured how TCR beta repertoire diversity changes with age. To avoid experimental bias, donors of different ages were spread randomly across the sequencing lanes. The donors were split into four age groups: young (average about 15 years), middle-aged (about 40), aged (approximately 59) and long-lived (under 85). Using the same blood draw, the study looked at two additional independent replicas of 1 million unique cDNA reads for two donors, one aged 18 to 30 and the other aged 80 or older. What the study reported, not specific to this receptor: Bulk unsorted PBMC profiling prevented conclusive comparison of naive and antigen-experienced compartments. The long-lived group showed more naive CD4+ T cells, fewer expanded clones and increased TCR diversity than the aged group, suggesting age selection. As age increased, observed TCR beta diversity per million T cells dropped in a roughly linear way, and a significant reduction was already evident by age 40. A strong correlation was found between observed TCR beta diversity and the percentage of naive T cells measured by flow cytometry. Estimates of total diversity from one million sequenced T cells were regarded as lower bounds and underestimates. Donor CMV infection status was unknown, potentially confounding age-related changes in expanded clonotypes.

The CDR3 runs 13 residues from the cysteine to the phenylalanine. Only the CDR3 DNA stays, 39 bases, in frame from base 1. Sequences SNHLY (CDR1) and FYNNEI (CDR2) are obtained from the germline V gene. Systemically healthy Caucasian individuals from Russia, some 38 in total and aged about 6 to 95 years, were included as donors. Each donor gave around 9.8 milliliters of peripheral blood, collected into EDTA-treated Vacutainer tubes. Ficoll-Paque density-gradient centrifugation was used to isolate PBMCs, with at least 6.5 million per sample. Trizol reagent was used to extract total RNA from PBMCs, with at least 6 micrograms per sample. For every donor, flow cytometry on a PBMC aliquot measured the percentage of naive CD45RAhigh/CD27high T cells. Receptor amplification or capture employed 5' RACE. TCRdb shows the sequencer as Illumina HiSeq 2500. A second PCR of roughly 7 to 11 cycles was run with a J-beta primer mix and a sample-barcoded 5' primer. A unique molecular identifier was introduced onto each TCR beta cDNA molecule by a template-switch 5' adaptor carrying 12 random nucleotides. Each sample yielded at least 3 million CDR3-containing paired-end reads. First-strand cDNA was synthesized from all RNA with the Mint cDNA synthesis kit, primed by a TRBC-specific oligonucleotide. Following uracil-DNA glycosylase treatment, a first 18-cycle PCR with universal primers M1SS and BC2_uni_R was performed on all cDNA. As for the authors' bioinformatics: For normalization, 1 million high-quality reads were randomly selected from each sample, with every read carrying a distinct molecular identifier. Instead of being binned into consensus sequences, reads with shared molecular identifiers were discarded. MiTCR, set to a Q25 quality threshold and the strictest error-elimination algorithm, was used for CDR3 identification, clonotype clustering and error correction. Lower-bound total TCR beta diversity was estimated with a nonparametric unseen species model using Euler transformation. The public sequencing data were trimmed at Q25 with fastp and processed into clonotypes with MiXCR by TCRdb, which kept only in-frame beta chains. CDR3 protein sequences are deduplicated, and each keeps its most common genes and DNA. The authors' filters were not applied to this entry. Recorded for this sample are 1.5 million to 2 million distinct CDR3 sequences; about 28% of them occurred a single time. 7% to 9% of the sample goes to the ten largest clones.

Regarding this clonotype: The antigen it binds to is not known. One junction end disagrees with the germline gene, perhaps due to a read error.

This TCR was recovered from a woman aged 25 to 39 in good health. This chain is built from TRBV2 and TRBJ2-4; the D gene remains uncertain. The DNA end is a closer match to TRBJ2-5, so the J assignment may be wrong. The sample consisted of blood. The CDR3 protein is CACSEYQAETQYF. The DNA is as follows: TGTGCCTGCAGTGAGTACCAGGCGGAGACCCAGTACTTC.